The clone carrying this T cell receptor (beta chain) was observed many times. Its specificity is unknown. The data belong to a study of T-cell reconstitution after alpha-beta-depleted transplantation in children. The CDR3 consists of 15 residues. Per germline, CDR1 MNHNS and CDR2 SASEGT. The ends were cut back, 6 bases at V and 2 bases at J, with 16 bases in the middle. Whole-study results and caveats: Surviving recipient cells, namely T cells and thymic progenitors, were the source of high day-60 TCRbeta diversity in some patients. T-cell numbers and diversity one year post-transplant derived largely from freshly generated T cells. The origin of alpha-beta T cells about two months after transplant was reportedly several hundred expanded graft clones.

The TCRbeta library incorporated unique molecular identifiers. TCRdb itself ran the PCR reads through MiXCR, one entry per CDR3 protein. The table has about 260,000 distinct CDR3 sequences, under 14% seen once. The material sequenced was peripheral blood, taken 180 days after TCRalphabeta/CD19-depleted stem cell transplant. The TCR was taken from a male patient between 2 and 9 years old who had a stem cell transplant for chronic granulomatous disease, so the T cells may come from the graft donor. The rearrangement links TRBV6-1 to TRBJ1-2; unclear D gene. The CDR3, as DNA: TGTGCCAGCAGCACCACCTCCCTCATCAACTATGGCTACACCTTC. It is translated as CASSTTSLINYGYTF.